The 9 T cell receptor beta chains below come from one sample, sequenced in a study of blood T cell repertoires in COVID-19. Libraries were prepared by immunoSEQ multiplex PCR; TCRdb keeps only in-frame clonotypes and omits some of them. The table has more than 90,000 clones, 60% to 85% seen once. The specimen was peripheral blood. The source of these receptors is a man aged 65 to 79 with acute or convalescent COVID-19.

The J gene is TRBJ2-2, the V gene TRBV12-3 or TRBV12-4; the D is unclear. Trimming pared 3 bases from V and 6 bases from J, leaving 5 bases between. This CDR3 region has 12 residues. CDR3 sequence (DNA): TGTGCCAGCAGTTTCTTTCCCGGGGAGCTGTTTTTT. This gives the protein CASSFFPGELFF.

This chain joins TRBV12-2 and TRBJ2-1; the table's D gene call, TRBD2, was not cross checked with the DNA. TRBV12-2 is a pseudogene segment. The CDR3 is 18 residues long. CDR3 bases: TGTGCAAGTCGCTTAGCCGTGGGGACTAGCGGGACTTACAATGAGCAGTTCTTC. As protein: CASRLAVGTSGTYNEQFF.

The J gene is TRBJ2-5, the V gene TRBV9, with 13 bases fitting TRBD2. Germline CDR1 is SGDLS and CDR2 is YYNGEE. V dropped 0 bases and J dropped 7; count of bases not matched to a gene: 9. The CDR3 is 17 amino acids. This CDR3 is CASSVAGTSGIFGTQYF. The CDR3 nucleotides are TGTGCCAGCAGCGTAGCCGGGACTAGCGGGATTTTTGGGACCCAGTACTTC.

The rearrangement joins TRBV9 to TRBJ1-2, with D unclear. CDR3 length: 15 amino acids. Germline CDR1 reads SGDLS; CDR2 reads YYNGEE. The V end lost 0 bases, the J end lost 0 bases, and 9 bases lay between the germline ends. The CDR3 DNA reads TGTGCCAGCAGCGTAGCGGCGGGAGCTAACTATGGCTACACCTTC. Protein product: CASSVAAGANYGYTF.

The V gene is TRBV11-2, the J gene TRBJ2-2, with 9 nucleotides matching TRBD1. Per germline, CDR1 SGHAT and CDR2 FQNNGV. The CDR3 totals 15 residues. Trimming took 5 bases from V and 3 from J; bases not matched to a gene: 4. CDR3 bases: TGTGCCAGCAGCCCGAGGACAGGGGACACCGGGGAGCTGTTTTTT. Amino acids: CASSPRTGDTGELFF.

The V and J genes are TRBV27 and TRBJ2-1, with 9 bases identical to TRBD2. Unmatched junction bases numbered 10, after V lost 4 bases and J lost 6 bases. Germline V lookup: CDR1 MNHEY, CDR2 SMNVEV (reference sequence). This CDR3 has 16 amino acids. The CDR3 region has the DNA TGTGCCAGCAGTTCTTTTAGCGGGAGCGGTAGCAATGAGCAGTTCTTC. Encoded protein: CASSSFSGSGSNEQFF.

The CDR3 loop is CAWNWDSHSPLHF. Here the CDR3 DNA reads TGTGCCTGGAACTGGGACAGCCATTCACCCCTCCACTTT. V is TRBV30 and J is TRBJ1-6; 7 bases line up with TRBD1. From germline, CDR1 is GTSNPN and CDR2 SVGIG (reference sequence). After removal of 4 bases from V and 8 bases from J, the junction contained 5 bases not matched to a gene. The CDR3 loop spans 13 amino acids.

This clone was seen more than once but under ten times. The chain recombines TRBV6-5 with TRBJ1-2, with D unresolved. The CDR3 is 15 amino acids. Between the trimmed V and J ends, which lost 8 bases and 5 bases, there was a span of 21 bases. Germline CDR1 and CDR2: MNHEY and SVGAGI. CDR3: CASQSQREGLYGYTF. In nucleotides, the CDR3 is TGTGCCAGCCAGAGCCAGAGGGAGGGCCTTTATGGCTACACCTTC.

This clone was counted a few times. The gene calls are TRBV28 and TRBJ2-2; TRBD2 might be the D (6 bases). This CDR3 comprises 14 residues. Germline-derived CDR1 and CDR2 are MDHEN and SYDVKM. V lost 6 bases, J lost 5 bases, and 13 bases lay in between. The DNA of the CDR3 is TGTGCCAGCAGGAGGGGCGGGGTGACCGGGGAGCTGTTTTTT. Protein product: CASRRGGVTGELFF.